These T cell receptor beta chains were read from a single sample in a study of OX40 agonist ivuxolimab in advanced cancers. Libraries were prepared by immunoSEQ multiplex PCR; TCRdb keeps only in-frame clonotypes and omits some of them. In the table there are about 49,000 clones, around 84% of which are singletons. This specimen consisted of CD4+ or CD8+ T cells sorted from blood, obtained in a trial of the OX40 agonist ivuxolimab. The receptor set was obtained from an adult with an advanced solid tumor such as melanoma, head and neck, liver or kidney cancer. Each CDR3 is given with its conserved first and last residue. The D gene is left open where the match is weak. Not all rows give a size; the values are once, few, many and, for expanded clones, a class.

v_gene,j_gene,d_gene,abundance,CDR3nt,CDR3aa
TRBV9,TRBJ2-2,NA,once,TGTGCCAGCAGCGTAGGTCTACCGGGCACCGGGGAGCTGTTTTTT,CASSVGLPGTGELFF
TRBV13,TRBJ1-5,NA,NA,TGTGCCAGCAGCTTAGGCATAGGAGGCCAGCCCCAGCATTTT,CASSLGIGGQPQHF
TRBV7-8,TRBJ1-4,NA,once,TGTGCCAGCAGTACAGGGTACGATGAAAAACTGTTTTTT,CASSTGYDEKLFF
TRBV27,TRBJ2-2,NA,NA,TGTGCCAGCCAACCGAGAGCCCCGGCAGCGAACACCGGGGAGCTGTTTTTT,CASQPRAPAANTGELFF
TRBV27,TRBJ1-2,NA,few,TGTGCCAGCAGTTTATTCCAGGGGCCGCTTTATGGCTACACCTTC,CASSLFQGPLYGYTF
TRBV6-1,TRBJ2-7,TRBD1,NA,TGTGCCAGTACCGGGACAGGCACCTACGAGCAGTACTTC,CASTGTGTYEQYF
TRBV9,TRBJ2-3,TRBD2,NA,TGTGCCAGCAGCGCCGAGCTAGCGGGGGGGGATACGCAGTATTTT,CASSAELAGGDTQYF
TRBV4-1,TRBJ1-1,NA,few,TGCGCCAGCAGCCAAGAGTCCCGGGGTCCTGAAGCTTTCTTT,CASSQESRGPEAFF
TRBV6-5,TRBJ2-2,NA,NA,TGTGCCAGCAGATCCAGGGGCACCGGGGAGCTGTTTTTT,CASRSRGTGELFF
TRBV19,TRBJ2-3,TRBD1,NA,TGTGCCAGTAGTATTCCCGACAGGGGGCTCGCAGATACGCAGTATTTT,CASSIPDRGLADTQYF
TRBV11-2,TRBJ1-6,NA,NA,TGTGCCAGCGGTGTAGCCGGAGCCCTCCTCAAGGATTCACCCCTCCACTTT,CASGVAGALLKDSPLHF
TRBV27,TRBJ1-1,TRBD1,NA,TGTGCCAGCAGTTTCAAGACAGGGGGGGACACTGAAGCTTTCTTT,CASSFKTGGDTEAFF
TRBV11-3,TRBJ2-3,NA,NA,TGTGCCAGCAGCCCACAGAGCACAGATACGCAGTATTTT,CASSPQSTDTQYF
TRBV10-3,TRBJ1-1,TRBD1,NA,TGTGCCATCGGGGGACAGGGGAACACTGAAGCTTTCTTT,CAIGGQGNTEAFF
TRBV4-1,TRBJ2-7,NA,NA,TGCGCCAGCAGCCAAGATCCAGGGATGATGGACTACGAGCAGTACTTC,CASSQDPGMMDYEQYF
TRBV5-6,TRBJ2-1,TRBD2,NA,TGTGCCAGCAGCCAACCGGGACTAGCGGGGACCAATGAGCAGTTCTTC,CASSQPGLAGTNEQFF
TRBV6-5,TRBJ1-1,NA,NA,TGTGCCAGCAGTTCAAGTGGACAGAACACTGAAGCTTTCTTT,CASSSSGQNTEAFF
TRBV19,TRBJ2-7,TRBD2,NA,TGTGCCAGTAGTAATAGCGGGGGGGGACACTACGAGCAGTACTTC,CASSNSGGGHYEQYF
TRBV10-3,TRBJ2-1,TRBD2,NA,TGTGCCATCAACGGACTAGCGGGGGAGCGCAATGAGCAGTTCTTC,CAINGLAGERNEQFF
TRBV5-6,TRBJ1-1,NA,NA,TGTGCCAGCAGCCCGATCGAGTTGGGCACTGAAGCTTTCTTT,CASSPIELGTEAFF
TRBV6-6,TRBJ2-1,NA,medium-sized,TGTGCCAGCAGCCGACCTTACAATGAGCAGTTCTTC,CASSRPYNEQFF
TRBV30,TRBJ1-5,NA,NA,TGTGCCTGGAGTGTAGGTAATCAGCCCCAGCATTTT,CAWSVGNQPQHF
TRBV4-1,TRBJ2-5,NA,NA,TGCGCCAGCAGCCAAGACGACGGCGGTTACCAAGAGACCCAGTACTTC,CASSQDDGGYQETQYF
TRBV7-6,TRBJ2-2,TRBD1,few,TGTGCCAGCAGCAAGGGACAGGGAGAGAACACCGGGGAGCTGTTTTTT,CASSKGQGENTGELFF
TRBV9,TRBJ2-1,TRBD2,NA,TGTGCCAGCAGCGTGTCACTAGCGGGGAACTCCTACAATGAGCAGTTCTTC,CASSVSLAGNSYNEQFF
TRBV27,TRBJ1-5,NA,NA,TGTGCCAGCAGGGTCGGGCAGGGTGGCAATCAGCCCCAGCATTTT,CASRVGQGGNQPQHF
TRBV27,TRBJ2-7,NA,NA,TGTGCCAGCAGTCCCGGGACTTTCGGGGATTTCGCGTACGGGTACTTC,CASSPGTFGDFAYGYF
TRBV5-1,TRBJ1-2,NA,few,TGCGCCAGCAGCTTGTCGTCTCTTACCTATGGCTACACCTTC,CASSLSSLTYGYTF
TRBV23-1,TRBJ1-5,TRBD1,NA,TGCGCCAGCAGTCAAAACCGGGACAGGGACAATCAGCCCCAGCATTTT,CASSQNRDRDNQPQHF
TRBV27,TRBJ1-5,TRBD1,NA,TGTGCCAGCTCGGGACAGCCCAATCAGCCCCAGCATTTT,CASSGQPNQPQHF
TRBV4-1,TRBJ1-1,NA,NA,TGCGCCAGCAGCCTATCCTTCGGGACGGAGCGACAAGCTTTCTTT,CASSLSFGTERQAFF
TRBV2,TRBJ1-3,NA,NA,TGTGCCAGCAGCTCGGCCCGCGGTACTGGAAACACCATATATTTT,CASSSARGTGNTIYF
TRBV5-1,TRBJ2-5,NA,NA,TGCGCCAGCAGCGTTTTGTGGGGCCTCCAAGAGACCCAGTACTTC,CASSVLWGLQETQYF
TRBV10-3,TRBJ2-1,TRBD1,NA,TGTGCCATCAGTGAGTCGATAGGGGGCTCGTACAATGAGCAGTTCTTC,CAISESIGGSYNEQFF
TRBV5-6,TRBJ1-4,NA,NA,TGTGCCAGCAGCTTGCTATCCGCTAATGAAAAACTGTTTTTT,CASSLLSANEKLFF
TRBV18,TRBJ2-7,NA,NA,TGTGCCAGCTCACCGTGGAACAGAAGCGAGGCCTACGAGCAGTACTTC,CASSPWNRSEAYEQYF
TRBV7-9,TRBJ2-4,TRBD1,NA,TGTGCCAGCAGCTCCGACCCCGGGACAGGGGCTCGGTACTTC,CASSSDPGTGARYF
TRBV28,TRBJ1-1,TRBD1,NA,TGTGCCAGCAGTTTGGGACAGGGGTTGAACACTGAAGCTTTCTTT,CASSLGQGLNTEAFF
TRBV19,TRBJ1-4,NA,once,TGTGCCAGTAGTATGGCAGGGTTGAATGAAAAACTGTTTTTT,CASSMAGLNEKLFF
TRBV6-5,TRBJ1-4,NA,NA,TGTGCCAGCAGTTATAGCCAGGGGTATGAAAAACTGTTTTTT,CASSYSQGYEKLFF
TRBV5-4,TRBJ2-5,NA,NA,TGTGCCAGCAGCTTCGGGGCTAGTAACCAAGAGACCCAGTACTTC,CASSFGASNQETQYF
TRBV19,TRBJ1-5,NA,NA,TGTGCCAGTACTGGCCGCAATCAGCCCCAGCATTTT,CASTGRNQPQHF
TRBV11-2,TRBJ1-5,TRBD1,NA,TGTGCCAGCAGCCCGACAGGGGCTTATAGCAATCAGCCCCAGCATTTT,CASSPTGAYSNQPQHF
TRBV28,TRBJ1-5,NA,NA,TGTGCCAGCAGTTTTAGGCCCAATCAGCCCCAGCATTTT,CASSFRPNQPQHF
TRBV28,TRBJ2-7,NA,NA,TGTGCCAGCAGACAAGAGGAGAGCTCCTACGAGCAGTACTTC,CASRQEESSYEQYF
TRBV9,TRBJ2-2,NA,NA,TGTGCCAGCAGCGTAAGCTGGGATCGGACCGGGGAGCTGTTTTTT,CASSVSWDRTGELFF
TRBV4-1,TRBJ1-6,NA,NA,TGCGCCAGCAGCCAAGATGCGGAGGGGGGTGGTTCACCCCTCCACTTT,CASSQDAEGGGSPLHF
TRBV6-5,TRBJ1-1,NA,NA,TGTGCCAGCAGCTTACAGTCGAACACTGAAGCTTTCTTT,CASSLQSNTEAFF
TRBV28,TRBJ2-6,NA,few,TGTGCCAGCAGTTTAGCAGAGTTCTCTGGGGCCAACGTCCTGACTTTC,CASSLAEFSGANVLTF
TRBV7-9,TRBJ2-7,TRBD2,NA,TGTGCCAGCAGCTTTTTAGGGAGCGGGGGGGCCTCACACGAGCAGTACTTC,CASSFLGSGGASHEQYF
TRBV6-5,TRBJ1-4,NA,NA,TGTGCCAGCAGTGGGGCAGCAACTAATGAAAAACTGTTTTTT,CASSGAATNEKLFF